This T cell receptor beta chain appears in the sequencing data of a study of T cells after yellow fever vaccination. Whole-study results and caveats: Across the CD4 and CD8 compartments, a small share of clonotypes was present in both. Contaminating bulk clonotypes could be abundant in FACS-sorted repertoires.

TCRdb independently ran MiXCR on the 5' RACE reads; one entry per CDR3 protein. The sample has around 88,000 distinct CDR3 sequences, about an eighth seen once; the top ten hold roughly 24%. V was clipped by 4 bases and J by 2 bases, with 10 bases between them. There are 14 residues in the CDR3. The source was CD8+ T cells not binding an NS4B(214-222) dextramer, sorted from PBMCs, collected more than 20 days after the first yellow fever vaccination. This chain uses TRBV12-3 or TRBV12-4 with TRBJ2-3, with D perhaps given as TRBD1 or TRBD2 (5 bases each). The receptor was isolated from a man between 18 and 29 years old who received the YFV17D yellow fever vaccine. CDR3 coding DNA: TGTGCCAGCAGTTCTATAGGGACCACAGATACGCAGTATTTT. This sequence encodes CASSSIGTTDTQYF.